This TCR beta chain was retrieved from a study of T-cell memory formation after mild COVID-19. CDR3 length equals 13 residues. The V and J ends lost 6 bases and 7 bases, in that order; junction bases with no gene match: 11. Germline loops: CDR1 DFQATT, CDR2 SNEGSKA (reference sequence). From the 5' RACE reads, TCRdb called clonotypes with MiXCR, one entry per CDR3 protein. The sample carries roughly 500,000 distinct CDR3 sequences, roughly 22% recorded once. There are a few counts of this clonotype. Sequences were obtained from PBMCs or a T cell subset sorted from them (not recorded which). The rearrangement joins TRBV20-1 to TRBJ2-5, with TRBD2 matching 7 bases. This receptor was taken from an adult woman who had mild COVID-19 (a few samples of this study predate the infection). Cell type and time point are not known. CDR3 DNA sequence: TGCAGTGCCATCCGGACTAGGGAGGGGACCCAGTACTTC. Residues: CSAIRTREGTQYF.